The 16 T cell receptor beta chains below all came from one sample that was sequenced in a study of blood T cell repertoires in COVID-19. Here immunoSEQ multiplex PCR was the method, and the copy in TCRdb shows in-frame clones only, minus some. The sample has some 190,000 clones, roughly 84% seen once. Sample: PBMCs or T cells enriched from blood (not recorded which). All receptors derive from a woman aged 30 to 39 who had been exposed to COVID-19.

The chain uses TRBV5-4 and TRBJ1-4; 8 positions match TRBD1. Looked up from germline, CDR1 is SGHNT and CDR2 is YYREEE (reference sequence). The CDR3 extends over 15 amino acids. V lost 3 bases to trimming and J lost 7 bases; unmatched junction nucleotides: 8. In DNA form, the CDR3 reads TGTGCCAGCAGCTCAAGACAGGGGTCCCCTGAAAAACTGTTTTTT. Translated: CASSSRQGSPEKLFF.

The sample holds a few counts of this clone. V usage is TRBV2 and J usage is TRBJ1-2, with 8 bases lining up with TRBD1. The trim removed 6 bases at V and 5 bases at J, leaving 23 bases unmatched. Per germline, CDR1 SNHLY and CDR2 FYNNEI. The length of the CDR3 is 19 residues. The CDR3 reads CASRGVSLTEDRAKYGYTF. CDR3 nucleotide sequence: TGTGCCAGCAGGGGGGTCTCCCTAACAGAGGACAGGGCGAAGTATGGCTACACCTTC.

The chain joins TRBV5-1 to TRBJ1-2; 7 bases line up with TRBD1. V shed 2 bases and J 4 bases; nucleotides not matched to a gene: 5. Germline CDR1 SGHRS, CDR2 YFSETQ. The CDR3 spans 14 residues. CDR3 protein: CASSFGTESYGYTF. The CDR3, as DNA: TGCGCCAGCAGCTTTGGGACAGAGAGCTATGGCTACACCTTC.

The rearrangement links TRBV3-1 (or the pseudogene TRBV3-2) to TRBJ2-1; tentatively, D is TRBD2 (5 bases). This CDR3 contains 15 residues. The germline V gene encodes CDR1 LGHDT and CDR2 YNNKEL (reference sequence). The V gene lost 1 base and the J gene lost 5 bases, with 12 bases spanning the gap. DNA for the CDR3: TGTGCCAGCAGCCAAGCGGGAAGGGATGACAATGAGCAGTTCTTC. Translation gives CASSQAGRDDNEQFF.

CDR3 in DNA: TGCAGCGTTGGGATGACAGGGGGCGATGGCTACACCTTC. This sequence encodes CSVGMTGGDGYTF. The chain employs TRBV29-1 and TRBJ1-2; 10 nucleotides align to TRBD1. V was pared by 4 bases and J by 6 bases, with 5 bases of the junction left unmatched. Germline assignment: CDR1 SQVTM and CDR2 ANQGSEA. This CDR3 is built from 13 residues.

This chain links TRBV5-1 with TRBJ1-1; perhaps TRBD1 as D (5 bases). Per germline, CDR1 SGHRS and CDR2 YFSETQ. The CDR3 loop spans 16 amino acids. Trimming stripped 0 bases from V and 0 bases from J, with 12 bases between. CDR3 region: CASSLGSRGLNTEAFF. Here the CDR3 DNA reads TGCGCCAGCAGCTTGGGTTCAAGGGGTCTGAACACTGAAGCTTTCTTT.

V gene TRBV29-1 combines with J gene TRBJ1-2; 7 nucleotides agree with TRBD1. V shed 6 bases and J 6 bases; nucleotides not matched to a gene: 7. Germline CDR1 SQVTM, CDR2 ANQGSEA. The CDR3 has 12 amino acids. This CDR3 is CSVGDRDHGYTF. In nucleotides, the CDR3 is TGCAGCGTGGGGGACAGAGATCATGGCTACACCTTC.

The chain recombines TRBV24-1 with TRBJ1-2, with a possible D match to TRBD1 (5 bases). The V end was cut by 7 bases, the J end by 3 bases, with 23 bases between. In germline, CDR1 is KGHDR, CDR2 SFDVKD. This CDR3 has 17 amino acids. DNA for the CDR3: TGTGCCACCAGGGTATCGGTCAGGGTCCAAGACGACTATGGCTACACCTTC. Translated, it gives CATRVSVRVQDDYGYTF.

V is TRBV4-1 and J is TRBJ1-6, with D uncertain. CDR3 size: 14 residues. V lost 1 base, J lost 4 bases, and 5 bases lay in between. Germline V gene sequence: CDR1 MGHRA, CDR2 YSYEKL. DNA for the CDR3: TGCGCCAGCAGCCAAGCAGGATATAATTCACCCCTCCACTTT. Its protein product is CASSQAGYNSPLHF.

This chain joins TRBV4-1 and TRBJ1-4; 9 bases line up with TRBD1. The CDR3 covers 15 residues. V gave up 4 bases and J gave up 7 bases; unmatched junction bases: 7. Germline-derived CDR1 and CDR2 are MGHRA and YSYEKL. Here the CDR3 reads CASSLGQGFVEKLFF. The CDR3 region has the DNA TGCGCCAGCAGCCTTGGACAGGGGTTCGTTGAAAAACTGTTTTTT.

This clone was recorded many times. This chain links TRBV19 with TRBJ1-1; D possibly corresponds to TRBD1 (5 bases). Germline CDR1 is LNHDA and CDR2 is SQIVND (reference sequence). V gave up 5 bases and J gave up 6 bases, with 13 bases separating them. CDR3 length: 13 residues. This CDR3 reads CASSPGSAPEAFF. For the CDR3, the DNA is TGTGCCAGTAGTCCAGGGTCAGCACCTGAAGCTTTCTTT.

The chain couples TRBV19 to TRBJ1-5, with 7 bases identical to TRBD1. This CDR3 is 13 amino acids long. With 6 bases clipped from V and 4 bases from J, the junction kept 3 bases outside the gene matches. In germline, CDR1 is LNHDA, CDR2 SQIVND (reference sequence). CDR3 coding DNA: TGTGCCAGTAGACAGGGGTCGAATCAGCCCCAGCATTTT. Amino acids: CASRQGSNQPQHF. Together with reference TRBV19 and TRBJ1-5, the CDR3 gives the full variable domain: DGGITQSPKYLFRKEGQNVTLSCEQNLNHDAMYWYRQDPGQGLRLIYYSQIVNDFQKGDIAEGYSVSREKKESFPLTVTSAQKNPTAFYLCASRQGSNQPQHFGDGTRLSIL.

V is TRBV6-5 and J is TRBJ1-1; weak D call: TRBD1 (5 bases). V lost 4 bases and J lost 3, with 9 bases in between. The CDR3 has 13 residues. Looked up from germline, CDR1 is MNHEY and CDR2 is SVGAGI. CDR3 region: CASSSQEYTEAFF. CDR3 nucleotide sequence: TGTGCCAGCAGTTCACAGGAGTACACTGAAGCTTTCTTT.

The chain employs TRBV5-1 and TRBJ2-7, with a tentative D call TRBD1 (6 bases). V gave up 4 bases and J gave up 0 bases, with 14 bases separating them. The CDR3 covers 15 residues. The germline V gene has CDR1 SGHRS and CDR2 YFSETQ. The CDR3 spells CASSGAGVSSYEQYF. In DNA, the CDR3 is TGCGCCAGCAGCGGTGCAGGGGTGAGCTCCTACGAGCAGTACTTC.

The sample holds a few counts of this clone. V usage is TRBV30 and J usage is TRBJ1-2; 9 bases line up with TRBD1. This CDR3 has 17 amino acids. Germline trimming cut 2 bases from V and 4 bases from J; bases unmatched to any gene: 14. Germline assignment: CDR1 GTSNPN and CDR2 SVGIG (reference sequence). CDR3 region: CAWSRTGTGSLFYGYTF. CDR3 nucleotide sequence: TGTGCCTGGAGTCGAACCGGGACAGGGTCCCTTTTCTATGGCTACACCTTC.

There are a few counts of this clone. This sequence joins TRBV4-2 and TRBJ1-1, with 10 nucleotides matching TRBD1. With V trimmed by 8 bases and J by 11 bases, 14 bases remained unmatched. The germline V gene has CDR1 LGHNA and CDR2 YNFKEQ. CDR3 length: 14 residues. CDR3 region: CASVDVGQGIRAFF. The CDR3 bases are TGTGCCAGCGTTGACGTGGGACAGGGGATTCGGGCTTTCTTT.